This T cell receptor (beta chain) emerged from a study of T cell responses to AZD1222 COVID-19 vaccine. Points from the study as a whole: Clonal diversity may have been underestimated in mostly white British donors.

Assay used: immunoSEQ multiplex PCR; TCRdb lists only in-frame clones, some missing. The sample has roughly 130,000 clones, roughly 85% seen once; the top ten hold around 1.6%. With regard to this clone: Its antigen remains unidentified.

CDR3 length: 17 amino acids. The V gene's germline CDR1 is LGHDT and CDR2 YNNKEL (reference sequence). V lost 8 bases to trimming and J lost 6 bases; unmatched junction nucleotides: 22. This receptor was identified in an adult in good health. The sample here was peripheral blood, taken on day 0 of AZD1222 vaccination. This chain links TRBV3-1 (or the pseudogene TRBV3-2) with TRBJ2-7, with 7 bases matching TRBD2. The CDR3: CASPPGTPGGGLGEQYF. For the CDR3, the DNA is TGTGCCAGCCCCCCCGGGACTCCGGGAGGAGGCTTAGGCGAGCAGTACTTC.